This TCR beta chain was retrieved from a study of T cell responses to AZD1222 COVID-19 vaccine. Findings of the study overall: Donors were mostly white British, more females; clonal diversity possibly underestimated. Vaccine-related CD4 TCRs covered spike, predominating at 160-218 and 743-854. Spike-specific TCR breadth and depth rose after two AZD1222 doses. The repertoires were collected only after the peak T cell response.

TCRdb's copy holds only in-frame clones and misses some; the assay was immunoSEQ multiplex PCR. The profile shows more than 70,000 clones, roughly nine tenths of them singletons. Regarding this clone: Antigen unknown.

Germline V gene lookup returns CDR1 LNHDA and CDR2 SQIVND (reference sequence). Losses at the gene ends were 7 bases for V and 2 bases for J; bases not matched to a gene: 4. The CDR3 runs to 14 residues. The clonotype comes from an adult in good health. J is TRBJ1-4 and V is TRBV19; the match to TRBD1 covers 7 bases. The sequencing here drew on peripheral blood, taken on day 0 of AZD1222 vaccination. Here the CDR3 reads CASKSTGTNEKLFF. CDR3 nucleotides: TGTGCCAGTAAGTCGACAGGGACTAATGAAAAACTGTTTTTT.